This T cell receptor beta chain was identified in a study of T cells after yellow fever vaccination. Using its own MiXCR run on the 5' RACE reads, TCRdb lists one record per CDR3 protein. The sample carries approximately 550,000 distinct CDR3 sequences, over 15% recorded once. This CDR3 comprises 14 residues. Germline V CDR1 and CDR2: MNHEY, SVGEGT. Trimming took 8 bases from V and 6 from J, leaving 17 bases between them. This TCR was sampled from a man younger than 45 who received the YFV17D yellow fever vaccine. The chain links TRBV6-2 or TRBV6-3 to TRBJ1-5, with D hard to call. Source: PBMCs, taken 15 days after the yellow fever booster vaccination. CDR3 amino acids: CASVTSPLGQPQHF. Written as DNA, the CDR3 is TGTGCCAGCGTGACGTCCCCATTGGGTCAGCCCCAGCATTTT.